This TCR beta chain was captured by sequencing in a study of blood T cell repertoires in COVID-19. Study at large: Samples taken during acute and convalescent COVID-19 were collected in the United States, Italy and Spain. In each case, the material was cDNA or gDNA derived from T cells, B-cell-depleted T cells, or PBMCs.

This clone was recorded only once. Original handling: Estimates of nucleated cell counts were drawn from the amplification of reference gene primers. Data came from immunoSEQ multiplex PCR; TCRdb stores just in-frame clones and leaves some out. The V and J calls and clone size were taken over from that table, and D and trimming were inferred from the DNA. Among under 150,000 clones listed, approximately 85% were seen once. The Seattle patients, enrolled during active infection, were followed longitudinally. Losses at the gene ends were 1 base for V and 4 bases for J; bases not matched to a gene: 6. Germline V gives CDR1 MGHRA, CDR2 YSYEKL. The CDR3 has 15 amino acids.

Material for sequencing was peripheral blood. The J gene is TRBJ1-2, the V gene TRBV4-1, with 7 bases fitting TRBD1. This TCR was sampled from a woman between 55 and 75 years old with COVID-19, enrolled during active disease. DNA for the CDR3: TGCGCCAGCAGCCAAGGACAGGGTTTAGTCTATGGCTACACCTTC. It is translated as CASSQGQGLVYGYTF.